The clone carrying this T cell receptor (beta chain) came up once. Other DNA variants within this sample encode the same CDR3. The CDR3 length is 17 residues. Germline assignment: CDR1 LGHNA and CDR2 YSLEER. After removal of 2 bases from V and 0 bases from J, the junction contained 7 bases not matched to a gene. This entry belongs to a study of PD-L1 blockade in urothelial cancer. Study background: Starting in the mid-2010s, patients were given atezolizumab (1,200 mg intravenously every 3 weeks).

Synthetic TCR analog templates were spiked into each PCR. The table came from immunoSEQ multiplex PCR; TCRdb's copy has only in-frame clones and leaves some out. The sample lists under 40,000 clones, over 80% occurring once. The sample was PBMCs, taken around atezolizumab (anti-PD-L1) treatment. The receptor was derived from a man in his fifties with urothelial cancer. The chain employs TRBV4-3 and TRBJ2-3, with 8 bases lining up with TRBD2. CDR3 in DNA: TGCGCCAGCAGCCAAAATGCCATAGCGGGAAGCACAGATACGCAGTATTTT. This sequence encodes CASSQNAIAGSTDTQYF.